This TCR beta chain appears in the sequencing data of a study of neoadjuvant anti-PD-1 for oral cavity cancer. Study-wide results and limits: Post-nivolumab, blood T cell clonality was significantly elevated in non-responders.

Trimming took 7 bases from V and 0 from J, leaving 12 bases between them. The germline CDR1 and CDR2 sequences are MNHEY and SMNVEV (reference sequence). The length of the CDR3 is 14 residues. The time point denotes: after neoadjuvant nivolumab, at surgical resection. Clones were sequenced by immunoSEQ multiplex PCR, and TCRdb holds only the in-frame ones, with some missing. Altogether roughly 14,000 clones are present, less than 80% being singletons, with the ten largest covering roughly 2.9%. As regards this clone: Its antigen is not identified.

The receptor comes from a person aged 40-85 years with oral cavity squamous cell carcinoma. The chain links TRBV27 to TRBJ2-5; D possibly corresponds to TRBD2 (5 bases). The sample in question was PBMCs, obtained after nivolumab (anti-PD-1) treatment. The DNA of the CDR3 is TGTGCCAGCAACCCGGCGGGCTACCAAGAGACCCAGTACTTC. Its protein product is CASNPAGYQETQYF.